A selection of T cell receptor beta chains follows, all from one sample in a study of CD8+CD57+ T cells in acquired aplastic anemia. MiXCR, applied by TCRdb to the reads, yields one record per CDR3 protein. The data show about 180,000 distinct CDR3 sequences, around half seen once. Source material: sorted CD4+, CD8+, or CD8+CD57+ T cells (not recorded which) from PBMCs. These TCRs come from a human donor in good health. Both conserved end residues are part of each CDR3. A D gene is named only where the DNA matches it firmly. Part of the rows lack a size; the others show once, few, many or a class for expanded clones.

TRBJ2-5 | 14 | - | TRBV20-1 | TRBD2 | CSARLAGGSETQYF | TGCAGTGCTCGACTAGCGGGGGGAAGTGAGACCCAGTACTTC
TRBJ2-5 | 14 | once | TRBV7-8 | - | CAGSYSTGVETQYF | TGTGCCGGCAGTTACTCGACGGGGGTAGAGACCCAGTACTTC
TRBJ1-5 | 14 | many | TRBV6-1 | TRBD1 | CASSGRGFDQPQHF | TGTGCCAGCAGTGGCAGGGGGTTCGATCAGCCCCAGCATTTT
TRBJ1-1 | 14 | - | TRBV10-2 | - | CASRGASRNTEAFF | TGCGCCAGCAGGGGGGCTTCACGCAACACTGAAGCTTTCTTT
TRBJ2-5 | 13 | - | TRBV5-1 | - | CASSLIGQETQYF | TGCGCCAGCAGCTTGATAGGACAAGAGACCCAGTACTTC
TRBJ1-6 | 14 | - | TRBV19 | - | CASSTQGRLSPLHF | TGTGCCAGTAGTACCCAGGGGAGATTATCACCCCTCCACTTT
TRBJ1-5 | 13 | - | TRBV19 | - | CASSTERNQPQHF | TGTGCCAGTAGTACAGAGCGAAATCAGCCCCAGCATTTT
TRBJ2-2 | 14 | few | TRBV28 | - | CASMFGGNTGELFF | TGTGCCAGCATGTTCGGAGGAAACACCGGGGAGCTGTTTTTT
TRBJ2-5 | 15 | - | TRBV7-9 | TRBD1 | CASSSKQGVEATQYF | TGTGCCAGCAGCTCCAAACAGGGGGTGGAGGCGACCCAGTACTTC
TRBJ2-7 | 13 | - | TRBV29-1 | TRBD1 | CSVVQGGGDEQYF | TGCAGCGTTGTACAGGGGGGAGGCGACGAGCAGTACTTC
TRBJ2-5 | 15 | few | TRBV5-5 | - | CASSTGPGVGETQYF | TGTGCCAGCAGCACCGGACCAGGCGTGGGAGAGACCCAGTACTTC
TRBJ1-1 | 17 | - | TRBV10-2 | - | CASSYSKIRQANTEAFF | TGTGCCAGCAGTTACTCGAAAATTCGGCAGGCGAACACTGAAGCTTTCTTT
TRBJ2-3 | 13 | few | TRBV12-3/TRBV12-4 | TRBD2 | CASSSDGGGTQYF | TGTGCCAGCAGTTCGGATGGGGGGGGGACGCAGTATTTT
TRBJ2-1 | 12 | - | TRBV20-1 | - | CSARDPYNEQFF | TGCAGTGCTAGAGATCCCTACAATGAGCAGTTCTTC
TRBJ1-1 | 11 | many | TRBV12-3/TRBV12-4 | - | CASTKNTEAFF | TGTGCCAGCACCAAGAACACTGAAGCTTTCTTT
TRBJ1-2 | 13 | once | TRBV25-1 | - | CASSERVGAGYTF | TGTGCCAGCAGTGAAAGGGTCGGGGCCGGCTACACCTTC
TRBJ1-4 | 18 | few | TRBV24-1 | TRBD1 | CATSDEGAQRSTNEKLFF | TGTGCCACCAGTGACGAGGGGGCCCAACGTTCAACTAATGAAAAACTGTTTTTT
TRBJ1-3 | 15 | - | TRBV3-1 | - | CASNTGQFSGDTIYF | TGTGCCAGCAACACCGGACAGTTCTCTGGAGACACCATATATTTT
TRBJ2-1 | 15 | many | TRBV7-8 | TRBD2 | CASTLVAGSIYEQFF | TGTGCCAGCACCCTTGTAGCGGGATCTATCTATGAGCAGTTCTTC
TRBJ2-2 | 12 | many | TRBV7-2 | - | CASSLSTGELFF | TGTGCCAGCAGCTTATCCACCGGGGAGCTGTTTTTT
TRBJ1-5 | 13 | - | TRBV20-1 | - | CSARGGEAQPQHF | TGCAGTGCCCGCGGGGGGGAAGCTCAGCCCCAGCATTTT
TRBJ1-3 | 12 | many | TRBV6-1 | - | CASSESGNTIYF | TGTGCCAGCAGTGAAAGTGGAAACACCATATATTTT
TRBJ1-6 | 15 | many | TRBV20-1 | - | CSARRGGVGNSPLHF | TGCAGTGCTAGAAGGGGGGGCGTGGGTAATTCACCCCTCCACTTT
TRBJ2-1 | 12 | - | TRBV7-2 | TRBD2 | CASKRLADEQFF | TGTGCCAGCAAGAGACTAGCGGATGAGCAGTTCTTC
TRBJ1-3 | 13 | few | TRBV2 | - | CASQQGTGNTIYF | TGTGCCAGCCAACAGGGAACTGGAAACACCATATATTTT
TRBJ1-1 | 12 | - | TRBV30 | - | CACVRLYTEAFF | TGTGCCTGCGTCCGATTATACACTGAAGCTTTCTTT
TRBJ1-1 | 13 | - | TRBV9 | - | CASNTHTEPEAFF | TGTGCCAGCAATACACACACAGAACCTGAAGCTTTCTTT
TRBJ2-3 | 15 | many | TRBV19 | - | CASSEQQGPTDTQYF | TGTGCCAGTAGCGAACAACAGGGACCCACAGATACGCAGTATTTT
TRBJ1-6 | 14 | - | TRBV7-9 | - | CASSLALRNSPLHF | TGTGCCAGCAGCTTAGCCTTACGTAATTCACCCCTCCACTTT
TRBJ2-1 | 16 | many | TRBV7-9 | - | CASSLAGQKIYNEQFF | TGTGCCAGCAGCTTAGCAGGTCAGAAAATTTACAATGAGCAGTTCTTC
TRBJ1-5 | 15 | once | TRBV19 | TRBD1 | CASSTSGTGLQPQHF | TGTGCCAGTAGTACCTCCGGGACAGGGCTTCAGCCCCAGCATTTT
TRBJ1-4 | 16 | few | TRBV27 | TRBD1 | CASSYGPGQGDEKLFF | TGTGCCAGCAGTTATGGACCGGGACAGGGAGATGAAAAACTGTTTTTT
TRBJ1-6 | 15 | many | TRBV6-1 | - | CASGGGTTYNSPLHF | TGTGCCAGCGGAGGGGGGACAACCTATAATTCACCCCTCCACTTT
TRBJ2-3 | 15 | - | TRBV20-1 | TRBD1 | CSATRTGGFTDTQYF | TGCAGTGCTACGAGGACAGGGGGTTTCACAGATACGCAGTATTTT
TRBJ1-6 | 14 | - | TRBV19 | - | CASSARGENSPLHF | TGTGCCAGCAGCGCGAGGGGGGAAAATTCACCCCTCCACTTT
TRBJ2-5 | 11 | many | TRBV20-1 | - | CSARDGETQYF | TGCAGTGCTAGAGATGGAGAGACCCAGTACTTC
TRBJ2-5 | 14 | - | TRBV24-1 | TRBD2 | CATSAPGGRETQYF | TGTGCCACCAGTGCGCCGGGAGGACGGGAGACCCAGTACTTC
TRBJ2-1 | 12 | few | TRBV6-2/TRBV6-3 | TRBD2 | CASSYGAGGQFF | TGTGCCAGCAGTTACGGGGCGGGAGGTCAGTTCTTC
TRBJ2-7 | 14 | once | TRBV10-3 | - | CAISETDINYEQYF | TGTGCCATCAGTGAAACCGACATCAACTACGAGCAGTACTTC
TRBJ1-1 | 15 | - | TRBV11-3 | - | CASSPGDKKNTEAFF | TGTGCCAGCAGCCCGGGGGACAAGAAGAACACTGAAGCTTTCTTT
TRBJ2-3 | 15 | many | TRBV7-8 | TRBD2 | CASSYRLAGADTQYF | TGTGCCAGCAGCTATAGACTAGCGGGAGCAGATACGCAGTATTTT
TRBJ1-4 | 16 | - | TRBV25-1 | - | CASSELSVTTNEKLFF | TGTGCCAGCAGTGAATTATCGGTTACAACTAATGAAAAACTGTTTTTT
TRBJ1-6 | 16 | - | TRBV10-3 | - | CASSETGQAGNSPLHF | TGTGCCAGCAGTGAAACGGGGCAGGCGGGTAATTCACCCCTCCACTTT
TRBJ1-5 | 13 | - | TRBV2 | TRBD1 | CASSGQGDQPQHF | TGTGCCAGCAGCGGACAGGGGGATCAGCCCCAGCATTTT
TRBJ2-1 | 13 | - | TRBV2 | TRBD1 | CASTRTGTNEQFF | TGTGCCAGCACTAGGACAGGTACTAATGAGCAGTTCTTC
TRBJ1-2 | 14 | - | TRBV18 | TRBD1 | CASTPGQGTYGYTF | TGTGCCAGCACACCGGGACAGGGGACCTATGGCTACACCTTC
TRBJ2-2 | 15 | - | TRBV4-2 | - | CASSQDGLLTGELFF | TGTGCCAGCAGCCAAGACGGGCTCCTCACCGGGGAGCTGTTTTTT
TRBJ2-7 | 13 | - | TRBV12-3/TRBV12-4 | TRBD2 | CASSPGLAHEQYF | TGTGCCAGCAGCCCGGGACTAGCCCACGAGCAGTACTTC
TRBJ2-3 | 19 | many | TRBV15 | TRBD2 | CATSRSRLAGSRSTDTQYF | TGTGCCACCAGCAGATCGCGACTAGCGGGGTCAAGGAGCACAGATACGCAGTATTTT
TRBJ2-5 | 14 | - | TRBV15 | - | CATSRDDIPETQYF | TGTGCCACCAGCAGGGACGACATCCCAGAGACCCAGTACTTC
TRBJ2-1 | 11 | many | TRBV20-1 | - | CSAARTDEQFF | TGCAGTGCCGCCCGGACGGATGAGCAGTTCTTC
TRBJ1-2 | 12 | - | TRBV19 | - | CASSDRLVGYTF | TGTGCCAGTAGCGACAGGCTGGTTGGCTACACCTTC
TRBJ2-7 | 14 | - | TRBV20-1 | - | CSARPRAFSYEQYF | TGCAGTGCTAGACCCCGGGCCTTCTCCTACGAGCAGTACTTC
TRBJ2-7 | 14 | many | TRBV12-3/TRBV12-4 | - | CASSGDRDWDEQYF | TGTGCCAGCAGTGGGGACCGGGATTGGGACGAGCAGTACTTC
TRBJ1-5 | 14 | - | TRBV15 | - | CATSSGHGNQPQHF | TGTGCCACCAGCAGTGGGCATGGCAATCAGCCCCAGCATTTT
TRBJ2-7 | 14 | many | TRBV12-3/TRBV12-4 | - | CASSRGLRTYEQYF | TGTGCCAGCAGTCGGGGCCTCAGGACCTACGAGCAGTACTTC
TRBJ1-2 | 12 | - | TRBV9 | - | CARRDPGYGYTF | TGTGCTAGGAGAGACCCAGGCTATGGCTACACCTTC
TRBJ2-1 | 14 | - | TRBV24-1 | - | CATRRPGAYNEQFF | TGTGCCACCAGGCGGCCAGGGGCCTACAATGAGCAGTTCTTC
TRBJ2-7 | 15 | many | TRBV9 | - | CASSVGGTPTYEQYF | TGTGCCAGCAGCGTAGGAGGGACTCCAACCTACGAGCAGTACTTC
TRBJ1-6 | 16 | - | TRBV9 | - | CASSLRLAGGNSPLHF | TGTGCCAGCAGCCTGCGACTAGCGGGAGGTAATTCACCCCTCCACTTT